This TCR beta chain was sequenced in a study of OX40 agonist ivuxolimab in advanced cancers. Study-level information: Patients were treated with intravenous ivuxolimab, dosed at 0.01 to 10 mg/kg and infused every 2 weeks.

The study, taken as a whole, reports: Antigen specificity remained undetermined for the expanded peripheral T cells. At doses 0.1 to 3.0 mg/kg, CD4+ and CD8+ clones expanded.

The CDR3 is 15 residues long. CDR1 is SGHVS, CDR2 FNYEAQ, per germline. The V gene end was trimmed by 0 bases and the J gene end by 4 bases; junction bases not matched to a gene: 4. Measured with immunoSEQ multiplex PCR; TCRdb has only the in-frame clones, and not every one. The table records about 26,000 clones, around 82% of them present only once. Regarding this clone: Its antigen remains unknown.

The source material was CD4+ or CD8+ T cells sorted from blood, sampled in a trial of the OX40 agonist ivuxolimab. This clonotype was sampled from an adult with an advanced solid tumor such as melanoma, head and neck, liver or kidney cancer. The chain has TRBV7-6 and TRBJ1-2, with 8 bases fitting TRBD1. CDR3 sequence (DNA): TGTGCCAGCAGCTTAGCCCCCGGGACAGGCTATGGCTACACCTTC. This sequence encodes CASSLAPGTGYGYTF. Supplemented by reference TRBV7-6 and TRBJ1-2, the full variable domain reads GAGVSQSPRYKVTKRGQDVALRCDPISGHVSLYWYRQALGQGPEFLTYFNYEAQQDKSGLPNDRFSAERPEGSISTLTIQRTEQRDSAMYRCASSLAPGTGYGYTFGSGTRLTVV.